These 13 T cell receptor beta chains were all obtained from the same sample, sequenced in a study of T cell repertoires in cytomegalovirus infection. MiXCR was run by TCRdb on the reads, yielding one entry per CDR3 protein. The data contain under 150,000 distinct CDR3 sequences, less than 9.5% of them singletons. The sample comprised PBMCs. The receptors stem from a human donor in good health (CMV status not recorded). Some clones in this sample may be carry-over from other donors' samples.

The chain joins TRBV2 to TRBJ1-1; D gene unclear. The V gene lost 7 bases and the J gene lost 1 base, with 10 bases spanning the gap. Germline assignment: CDR1 SNHLY and CDR2 FYNNEI. There are 13 residues in the CDR3. The CDR3 here is CASTSVGNTEAFF. In DNA form, the CDR3 reads TGTGCCAGCACCTCAGTAGGGAACACTGAAGCTTTCTTT.

The chain joins TRBV2 to TRBJ2-5; TRBD1 matches at 7 bases. This CDR3 region has 14 residues. V dropped 6 bases and J dropped 7; count of bases not matched to a gene: 11. Germline V gene data show CDR1 as SNHLY and CDR2 as FYNNEI. This CDR3 is CASRSDRAPGTQYF. The CDR3 DNA reads TGTGCCAGCAGGTCTGACAGGGCTCCAGGGACCCAGTACTTC.

At least ten counts were recorded for this clonotype. The gene calls are TRBV20-1 and TRBJ2-5, with TRBD2 as a possible D gene (5 bases). Deletions cut 1 base from V and 2 bases from J, with 11 bases between. Per germline, CDR1 DFQATT and CDR2 SNEGSKA (reference sequence). The length of the CDR3 is 14 residues. DNA for the CDR3: TGCAGTGCTAGAGGGGAGCAGGATCAAGAGACCCAGTACTTC. Encoded protein: CSARGEQDQETQYF.

This clonotype came up many times. The rearrangement uses TRBV7-9 and TRBJ2-1; TRBD1 is a possible D gene (6 bases). Germline CDR1 is SEHNR and CDR2 is FQNEAQ (reference sequence). Trimming stripped 2 bases from V and 4 bases from J, with 12 bases between. The CDR3 extends over 15 amino acids. The CDR3 nucleotides read TGTGCCAGCAGCTTATTACCAGGGGCTTACAATGAGCAGTTCTTC. It translates to CASSLLPGAYNEQFF.

Worth noting for this clonotype: A read error may account for a junction end that differs from germline. The rearrangement joins TRBV20-1 to TRBJ2-7; D remains unclear. From germline, CDR1 is DFQATT and CDR2 SNEGSKA (reference sequence). CDR3 length: 15 amino acids. The CDR3, as DNA: TGCAGTGCTAGAGATCTACCCAGAAACTCCTACGGGCAGTACTTC. Its translation is CSARDLPRNSYGQYF.

The J gene is TRBJ2-7, the V gene TRBV28; 7 bases map to TRBD1. The V gene's germline CDR1 is MDHEN and CDR2 SYDVKM. With V trimmed by 8 bases and J by 6 bases, 4 bases remained unmatched. CDR3 size: 11 residues. The CDR3 region has the DNA TGTGCCAGCCGACAGGGCGTCGAGCAGTACTTC. Translated: CASRQGVEQYF.

This clonotype was detected many times. The chain combines TRBV14 with TRBJ2-5; D not certain. Germline values: CDR1 SGHDN, CDR2 FVKESK. The CDR3 runs to 13 residues. V gave up 4 bases and J gave up 5 bases, with 11 bases separating them. The CDR3 nucleotides are TGTGCCAGCAGCCTCTCAGTTACGGAGACCCAGTACTTC. This sequence encodes CASSLSVTETQYF.

V gene TRBV20-1 combines with J gene TRBJ1-2; D gene unclear. V was trimmed by 3 bases and J by 5 bases, leaving 10 bases between them. The CDR3 totals 12 residues. Germline assignment: CDR1 DFQATT and CDR2 SNEGSKA (reference sequence). This CDR3 reads CSASRQIYGYTF. CDR3 in DNA: TGCAGTGCTAGTAGACAAATTTATGGCTACACCTTC.

Ten or more counts support this clonotype. The chain is built from TRBV28 and TRBJ1-4, with no clear D. Germline V gives CDR1 MDHEN, CDR2 SYDVKM. The CDR3 sequence is 13 residues long. V shed 3 bases and J shed 12 bases, with 14 bases lying between them. The CDR3 loop is CASSLIPARELFF. CDR3 coding DNA: TGTGCCAGCAGTTTGATTCCGGCAAGAGAACTGTTTTTT.

This clonotype was detected ten times or more. This rearrangement joins TRBV12-3 or TRBV12-4 to TRBJ1-3; D is undetermined. The CDR3 loop spans 16 amino acids. The V end lost 5 bases, the J end lost 2 bases, and 16 bases lay between the germline ends. DNA of the CDR3: TGTGCCAGCAGTCTAAAGACCCAAGGGCCTGGAAACACCATATATTTT. It encodes CASSLKTQGPGNTIYF.

This clonotype was seen ten or more times. The chain recombines TRBV28 with TRBJ2-3; 10 bases align to TRBD2. The CDR3 is 16 amino acids. Germline CDR1 MDHEN, CDR2 SYDVKM. The V segment lost 10 bases and the J segment 4 bases; nucleotides outside the gene matches: 14. The CDR3 DNA sequence: TGTGCCACTAGCGGGAGAGGCCCTAGAGCCCCAGATACGCAGTATTTT. It is translated as CATSGRGPRAPDTQYF.

This clonotype occurred many times. The rearrangement links TRBV2 to TRBJ2-2, with 7 bases that match TRBD1. Germline CDR1 is SNHLY and CDR2 is FYNNEI. This CDR3 contains 14 residues. After removal of 6 bases from V and 1 base from J, the junction contained 2 bases not matched to a gene. CDR3 sequence (DNA): TGTGCCAGCAGGAGGGACAGGAACACCGGGGAGCTGTTTTTT. This codes for CASRRDRNTGELFF.

This clonotype was found a few times. The J gene is TRBJ2-3, the V gene TRBV14, with D perhaps matching TRBD2 (6 bases). The V end lost 1 base, the J end lost 0 bases, and 8 bases lay between the germline ends. The CDR3 is 15 amino acids. Germline assignment: CDR1 SGHDN and CDR2 FVKESK. CDR3 nucleotide sequence: TGTGCCAGCAGCCAAGGGGACTCAAGCACAGATACGCAGTATTTT. It encodes CASSQGDSSTDTQYF.